One and the same sample provided the 25 T cell receptor beta chains below, sequenced in a study of Tregs in tolerant kidney transplant recipients. Here immunoSEQ multiplex PCR was the method, and the copy in TCRdb shows in-frame clones only, minus some. Among approximately 19,000 clones, around 71% were seen once, and the ten largest hold roughly 3.5%. Antigen specificity for these receptors is unknown. Sequences were obtained from Tregs from blood cultured with allogeneic cells. The receptor source for this set is a human donor in good health.

This chain connects TRBV10-3 to TRBJ2-5, with 8 bases aligning to TRBD2. Trimming at V came to 6 bases and at J to 4 bases, leaving 7 bases not matched to a gene. This CDR3 region has 14 residues. The germline gives CDR1 ENHRY, CDR2 SYGVKD. In nucleotides, the CDR3 is TGTGCCATCAGAGCGGGGGCAGGCCGAGAGACCCAGTACTTC. This translates into CAIRAGAGRETQYF.

V gene TRBV27 combines with J gene TRBJ1-1; 7 nucleotides line up with TRBD1. In germline, CDR1 is MNHEY, CDR2 SMNVEV (reference sequence). Unmatched junction bases numbered 18, after V lost 10 bases and J lost 4 bases. This CDR3 spans 16 amino acids. This chain's CDR3 is CANPDRRRFQSTEAFF. The CDR3 DNA is TGTGCCAACCCGGACAGGAGGAGGTTCCAAAGCACTGAAGCTTTCTTT.

The table lists this clone with a count of one. The V call is TRBV6-5, the J call TRBJ2-3, with unresolved D. The CDR3 contains 12 residues. Germline CDR1 reads MNHEY; CDR2 reads SVGAGI. V lost 3 bases to trimming and J lost 3 bases, with 4 bases between them. CDR3 sequence reads: CASSYLTDTQYF. CDR3 bases: TGTGCCAGCAGTTATTTAACAGATACGCAGTATTTT.

The chain is built from TRBV19 and TRBJ1-2; TRBD1 matches 10 bases. Germline trimming cut 8 bases from V and 7 bases from J; bases unmatched to any gene: 7. From germline, CDR1 is LNHDA and CDR2 SQIVND (reference sequence). This CDR3 contains 13 residues. CDR3 in amino acids: CASDRGQGFGYTF. CDR3 coding DNA: TGTGCCAGTGACAGGGGGCAAGGTTTTGGCTACACCTTC. Filled out from reference TRBV19 and TRBJ1-2, the complete variable domain reads DGGITQSPKYLFRKEGQNVTLSCEQNLNHDAMYWYRQDPGQGLRLIYYSQIVNDFQKGDIAEGYSVSREKKESFPLTVTSAQKNPTAFYLCASDRGQGFGYTFGSGTRLTVV.

V gene TRBV7-9 combines with J gene TRBJ2-5; 8 nucleotides align to TRBD2. The V gene's germline CDR1 is SEHNR and CDR2 FQNEAQ (reference sequence). Unmatched junction bases numbered 3, after V lost 2 bases and J lost 1 base. The CDR3 consists of 15 residues. Written as DNA, the CDR3 is TGTGCCAGCAGCTTAAGCGGGGGCCTCCAAGAGACCCAGTACTTC. This translates into CASSLSGGLQETQYF.

Notes on this clone: The junction does not match germline at one end; this may be a read error. The chain combines TRBV7-2 with TRBJ1-4; the D is unclear. CDR1 is SGHTA and CDR2 is FQGNSA in the germline V gene. The CDR3 loop spans 15 amino acids. The CDR3 sequence: CASSFLGPRNGKLFF. CDR3 nucleotide sequence: TGTGCCAGCAGCTTCCTAGGCCCAAGGAATGGAAAACTGTTTTTT.

The chain carries TRBV19 and TRBJ2-3, with D unresolved. The CDR3 runs 15 residues. With 3 bases removed from V and 6 bases from J, the gap between germline ends came to 16 bases. In germline, CDR1 is LNHDA, CDR2 SQIVND (reference sequence). In DNA form, the CDR3 reads TGTGCCAGTAGTATCAGCGCACAAGCCTGGGATACGCAGTATTTT. Amino acid sequence: CASSISAQAWDTQYF.

In this sample, this clone is medium-sized (0.01 to 0.1%). The chain employs TRBV7-2 and TRBJ2-1, with D tentatively TRBD2 (5 bases). CDR3 length: 15 amino acids. Germline assignment: CDR1 SGHTA and CDR2 FQGNSA. V was cut by 0 bases and J by 0 bases, with 6 bases left in between. CDR3 in amino acids: CASSLAAGSYNEQFF. The CDR3 bases are TGTGCCAGCAGCTTAGCTGCGGGCTCCTACAATGAGCAGTTCTTC.

This clone ranks as medium-sized. The chain couples TRBV18 to TRBJ1-5; no clear D gene. Germline V gene lookup returns CDR1 KGHSH and CDR2 LQKENI. The CDR3 length is 13 residues. With 2 bases removed from V and 4 bases from J, the gap between germline ends came to 6 bases. The DNA of the CDR3 is TGTGCCAGCTCACCATATCAAAATCAGCCCCAGCATTTT. As protein: CASSPYQNQPQHF.

The genes are TRBV18 and TRBJ2-3; no reliable D call. This CDR3 is built from 16 residues. CDR1 is KGHSH and CDR2 is LQKENI in the germline V gene. V lost 6 bases, J lost 0 bases, and 16 bases lay in between. The CDR3 is CASSGFVFPSTDTQYF. CDR3 DNA: TGTGCCAGCTCCGGCTTTGTGTTTCCTAGCACAGATACGCAGTATTTT.

This rearrangement joins TRBV5-4 to TRBJ1-1; D might be TRBD1 (5 bases). This CDR3 has 16 amino acids. Trimming stripped 4 bases from V and 0 bases from J, with 16 bases between. CDR1 SGHNT and CDR2 YYREEE come from the germline V gene (reference sequence). Here the CDR3 DNA reads TGTGCCAGCAGCCCCGCCGGGGGACTTATGAACACTGAAGCTTTCTTT. This translates into CASSPAGGLMNTEAFF.

The V gene is TRBV6-5, the J gene TRBJ1-1; 9 nucleotides align to TRBD1. CDR1 and CDR2 (germline): MNHEY, SVGAGI. This CDR3 contains 15 residues. V gave up 0 bases and J gave up 4 bases; unmatched junction bases: 3. This CDR3 reads CASSYSRTGVTEAFF. The CDR3 region has the DNA TGTGCCAGCAGTTACTCCCGGACAGGGGTCACTGAAGCTTTCTTT.

This clone was detected only a few times. The chain carries TRBV7-6 and TRBJ2-7; 10 nucleotides agree with TRBD2. The germline V gene encodes CDR1 SGHVS and CDR2 FNYEAQ. CDR3 length: 15 residues. The V segment lost 0 bases and the J segment 4 bases; nucleotides outside the gene matches: 3. The CDR3 loop reads CASSLAGTSAYEQYF. DNA for the CDR3: TGTGCCAGCAGCTTAGCAGGGACTAGCGCATACGAGCAGTACTTC.

The chain couples TRBV5-1 to TRBJ2-5, with D perhaps matching TRBD2 (5 bases). The CDR3 totals 13 residues. The V and J ends lost 2 bases and 5 bases respectively, with 10 bases between them. Per the germline V gene, CDR1 is SGHRS and CDR2 is YFSETQ. CDR3 sequence reads: CASSLAVFETQYF. The CDR3 region has the DNA TGCGCCAGCAGCTTAGCGGTGTTCGAGACCCAGTACTTC.

This clone showed up just once. CDR3 protein: CATTGVEWGQPQHF. The CDR3 DNA sequence: TGTGCCACGACAGGGGTGGAGTGGGGACAGCCCCAGCATTTT. This chain uses TRBV6-5 with TRBJ1-5; 8 positions agree with TRBD1. V trimming: 10 bases; J trimming: 7 bases; junction bases outside the gene matches: 12. The CDR3 consists of 14 residues. Germline CDR1 reads MNHEY; CDR2 reads SVGAGI.

CDR3 in amino acids: CASSPRTTSSGNTIYF. The DNA for the CDR3 is TGTGCCAGCAGCCCGAGGACAACGAGCTCTGGAAACACCATATATTTT. V usage is TRBV27 and J usage is TRBJ1-3; TRBD1 might be the D (5 bases). Trimming removed 6 bases from V and 0 bases from J, with 15 bases in between. Looked up from germline, CDR1 is MNHEY and CDR2 is SMNVEV (reference sequence). The CDR3 loop spans 16 amino acids.

The rearrangement joins TRBV23-1 to TRBJ2-3; 14 bases agree with TRBD2. TRBV23-1 is noted as an ORF with a role that remains uncertain. CDR3 length equals 20 residues. Losses at the gene ends were 3 bases for V and 3 bases for J; bases not matched to a gene: 14. CDR3 nucleotides: TGCGCCAGCAGTCAGCCCGGACTAGCGGGAGGCGTCCGTGGTACAGATACGCAGTATTTT. Translation: CASSQPGLAGGVRGTDTQYF.

The chain employs TRBV19 and TRBJ1-2, with 12 bases identical to TRBD1. V lost 8 bases and J lost 1; bases outside the gene matches: 8. Germline CDR1 and CDR2: LNHDA and SQIVND (reference sequence). This CDR3 spans 16 amino acids. The CDR3 nucleotides are TGTGCCAGTCAAGGGGACAGGGGGCGATTTAACTATGGCTACACCTTC. This translates into CASQGDRGRFNYGYTF.

The rearrangement links TRBV7-9 to TRBJ1-1, with no clear D. The CDR3 loop spans 16 amino acids. V lost 5 bases and J 0 bases, leaving 16 bases between the germline ends. Germline V gene sequence: CDR1 SEHNR, CDR2 FQNEAQ (reference sequence). CDR3 residues: CASSPSPSPMNTEAFF. As DNA, the CDR3 is TGTGCCAGCAGCCCATCCCCCTCGCCAATGAACACTGAAGCTTTCTTT.

The chain carries TRBV29-1 and TRBJ1-2; no firm D call. Between the trimmed V and J ends, which lost 3 bases and 5 bases, there was a span of 4 bases. Looked up from germline, CDR1 is SQVTM and CDR2 is ANQGSEA. This CDR3 comprises 10 residues. The CDR3 sequence is CSVEGYGYTF. The CDR3 nucleotides read TGCAGCGTTGAGGGGTATGGCTACACCTTC. The variable domain in full, completed from reference TRBV29-1 and TRBJ1-2, reads SAVISQKPSRDICQRGTSLTIQCQVDSQVTMMFWYRQQPGQSLTLIATANQGSEATYESGFVIDKFPISRPNLTFSTLTVSNMSPEDSSIYLCSVEGYGYTFGSGTRLTVV.

The chain carries TRBV18 and TRBJ2-2, with 12 bases fitting TRBD2. J gave up 6 bases and V 4 bases, and 9 bases lay outside the gene matches. CDR1 and CDR2 from the germline V gene are KGHSH and LQKENI. The CDR3 is made up of 17 amino acids. The CDR3 region is CASSRGLAGMESGELFF. In nucleotides, the CDR3 is TGTGCCAGCTCACGAGGACTAGCGGGAATGGAGTCCGGGGAGCTGTTTTTT.

This clone is labeled as medium-sized. V usage is TRBV5-4 and J usage is TRBJ2-7; D perhaps matches TRBD2 (6 bases). Per germline, CDR1 SGHNT and CDR2 YYREEE (reference sequence). This CDR3 region has 16 residues. V was cut by 0 bases and J by 0 bases, with 13 bases left in between. The CDR3 DNA reads TGTGCCAGCAGCTTGGGATCTGGAGGGAGCTCCTACGAGCAGTACTTC. It specifies CASSLGSGGSSYEQYF.

V and J are TRBV7-9 and TRBJ1-1, with D tentatively TRBD1 (5 bases). Germline CDR1 is SEHNR and CDR2 is FQNEAQ (reference sequence). The V gene lost 5 bases and the J gene lost 1 base, with 8 bases spanning the gap. The CDR3 loop spans 13 amino acids. The DNA of the CDR3 is TGTGCCAGCAGCCCTGGACAGAACACTGAAGCTTTCTTT. Protein sequence: CASSPGQNTEAFF.

The J gene is TRBJ2-1, the V gene TRBV7-8; no definite D call. Trimming left V 1 base short and J 6 bases short, with 7 bases between. Germline loops: CDR1 SGHVS, CDR2 FQNEAQ. The CDR3 has 13 amino acids. Here the CDR3 DNA reads TGTGCCAGCAGCTTAGGACTCGTCAATGAGCAGTTCTTC. Amino acid sequence: CASSLGLVNEQFF. Supplemented by reference TRBV7-8 and TRBJ2-1, the full variable domain reads GAGVSQSPRYKVAKRGQDVALRCDPISGHVSLFWYQQALGQGPEFLTYFQNEAQLDKSGLPSDRFFAERPEGSVSTLKIQRTQQEDSAVYLCASSLGLVNEQFFGPGTRLTVL.

This clone appeared a single time. The V gene is TRBV18, the J gene TRBJ1-5; the match to TRBD1 covers 8 bases. The V gene's germline CDR1 is KGHSH and CDR2 LQKENI. J gave up 9 bases and V 6 bases, and 13 bases lay outside the gene matches. The CDR3 runs 15 residues. CDR3 residues: CASSGQGRSFGPQHF. The CDR3 nucleotides are TGTGCCAGCTCTGGACAGGGAAGGAGTTTCGGGCCCCAGCATTTT.